A selection of T cell receptor beta chains follows, all from one sample in a study of a mutant IDH1 vaccine in newly diagnosed glioma. Libraries were prepared by immunoSEQ multiplex PCR; TCRdb keeps only in-frame clonotypes and omits some of them. This repertoire shows 60,000 to 75,000 clones, 75% to 85% found once; its top ten account for over 8%. The sequences come from PBMCs, collected from a glioma patient treated with radiotherapy, temozolomide or both. These receptors all stem from a man aged 50 to 59 with glioma. Each CDR3 is given with its conserved first and last residue. D genes are given only for firm matches. Clone sizes are given selectively: once, few, many, or a class where the clone is expanded.

clone_size j_call v_call d_call cdr3_aa cdr3_nt
. TRBJ2-1 TRBV30 TRBD1 CAWRRRVRQGWDSNEQFF TGTGCCTGGAGAAGAAGGGTCCGACAGGGATGGGATAGCAATGAGCAGTTCTTC
. TRBJ1-5 TRBV2 . CASRGPYQPQHF TGTGCCAGCAGGGGCCCATATCAGCCCCAGCATTTT
few TRBJ1-1 TRBV2 . CASSAGVNTEAFF TGTGCCAGCAGTGCTGGCGTGAACACTGAAGCTTTCTTT
. TRBJ2-1 TRBV7-2 TRBD1 CASSSTGGRNEQFF TGTGCCAGCAGCTCGACAGGGGGGAGGAATGAGCAGTTCTTC
. TRBJ2-5 TRBV6-5 TRBD1 CASSRDRLQETQYF TGTGCCAGCAGTAGGGACAGGTTGCAAGAGACCCAGTACTTC
. TRBJ1-5 TRBV7-2 TRBD1 CASSPGRGRYQPQHF TGTGCCAGCAGCCCGGGCAGGGGGCGATATCAGCCCCAGCATTTT
. TRBJ2-1 TRBV5-6 . CASSWQSGSEFF TGTGCCAGCAGCTGGCAGTCAGGGTCAGAGTTCTTC
. TRBJ2-3 TRBV27 . CASRASLSTDTQYF TGTGCCAGCAGGGCCTCGCTTAGCACAGATACGCAGTATTTT
. TRBJ1-2 TRBV5-8 . CASGWNGYTF TGTGCCAGCGGGTGGAACGGCTACACCTTC
. TRBJ1-5 TRBV19 . CASSMVIQPFNQPQHF TGTGCCAGTAGTATGGTTATCCAGCCTTTCAATCAGCCCCAGCATTTT
. TRBJ2-1 TRBV5-1 . CASSGEGPGGNEQFF TGCGCCAGCAGCGGAGAAGGGCCAGGAGGGAATGAGCAGTTCTTC
. TRBJ2-3 TRBV5-1 . CASSLERVFSDTQYF TGCGCCAGCAGCTTGGAAAGGGTATTCTCAGATACGCAGTATTTT
. TRBJ1-1 TRBV10-2 TRBD1 CASSENQGARNTEAFF TGCGCCAGCAGTGAAAACCAGGGGGCTCGAAACACTGAAGCTTTCTTT
. TRBJ1-1 TRBV7-2 . CASSLVGGNTEAFF TGTGCCAGCAGCTTAGTGGGCGGGAACACTGAAGCTTTCTTT
many TRBJ2-7 TRBV5-4 . CASSSLNRRTMSGEQYF TGTGCCAGCAGCTCCTTGAACCGGCGTACGATGTCTGGCGAGCAGTACTTC
. TRBJ1-2 TRBV6-5 TRBD1 CASSSTGTGVDGYTF TGTGCCAGCAGTTCCACCGGGACAGGGGTGGATGGCTACACCTTC
few TRBJ1-2 TRBV9 . CASSVASGLGYTF TGTGCCAGCAGCGTAGCCAGCGGACTTGGCTACACCTTC
. TRBJ1-1 TRBV6-5 . CASSQRVRGTEAFF TGTGCCAGCAGTCAACGAGTCCGCGGCACTGAAGCTTTCTTT
. TRBJ1-4 TRBV18 . CASSPSQAGDEKLFF TGTGCCAGCTCACCATCTCAGGCAGGGGATGAAAAACTGTTTTTT
few TRBJ2-3 TRBV11-2 . CASSLDGGRDTQYF TGTGCCAGCAGCTTAGATGGAGGAAGGGATACGCAGTATTTT
. TRBJ1-1 TRBV2 TRBD1 CASRGQSEAFF TGTGCCAGCAGGGGACAGAGTGAAGCTTTCTTT
. TRBJ2-2 TRBV5-1 TRBD1 CASSLDPGGVTGELFF TGCGCCAGCAGCTTGGATCCAGGGGGCGTCACCGGGGAGCTGTTTTTT
few TRBJ2-2 TRBV11-3 . CASSFGGPGELFF TGTGCCAGCAGCTTTGGGGGGCCCGGGGAGCTGTTTTTT